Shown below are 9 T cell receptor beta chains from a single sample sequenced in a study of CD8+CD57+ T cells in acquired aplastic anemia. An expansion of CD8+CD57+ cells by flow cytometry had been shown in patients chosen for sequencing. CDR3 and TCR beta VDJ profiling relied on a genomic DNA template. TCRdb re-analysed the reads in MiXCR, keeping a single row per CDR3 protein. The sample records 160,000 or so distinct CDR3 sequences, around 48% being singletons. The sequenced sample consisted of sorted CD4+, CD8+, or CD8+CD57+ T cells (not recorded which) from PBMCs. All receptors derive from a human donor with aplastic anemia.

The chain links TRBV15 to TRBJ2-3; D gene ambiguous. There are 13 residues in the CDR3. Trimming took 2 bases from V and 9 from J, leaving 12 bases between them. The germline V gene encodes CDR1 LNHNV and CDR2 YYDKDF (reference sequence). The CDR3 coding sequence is TGTGCCACCAGCAGACAGGTGATGGACACGCAGTATTTT. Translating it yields CATSRQVMDTQYF.

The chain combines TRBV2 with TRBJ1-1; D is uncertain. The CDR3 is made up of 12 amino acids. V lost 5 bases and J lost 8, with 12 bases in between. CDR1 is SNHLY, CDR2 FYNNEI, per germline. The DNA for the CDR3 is TGTGCCAGCAGTTTGACCGAACTAGAAGCTTTCTTT. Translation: CASSLTELEAFF.

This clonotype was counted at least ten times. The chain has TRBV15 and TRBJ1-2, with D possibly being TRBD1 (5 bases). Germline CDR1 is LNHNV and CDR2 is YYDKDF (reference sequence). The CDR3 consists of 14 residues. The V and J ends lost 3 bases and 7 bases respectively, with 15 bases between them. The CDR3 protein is CATSRGPRGSGYTF. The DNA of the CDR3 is TGTGCCACCAGCAGGGGACCGCGTGGGAGTGGCTACACCTTC.

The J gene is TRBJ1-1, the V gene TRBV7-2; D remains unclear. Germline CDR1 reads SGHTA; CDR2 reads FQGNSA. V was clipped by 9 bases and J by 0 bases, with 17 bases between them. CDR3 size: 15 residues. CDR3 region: CASSIGIGLNTEAFF. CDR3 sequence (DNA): TGTGCCAGTAGTATCGGCATAGGCCTGAACACTGAAGCTTTCTTT.

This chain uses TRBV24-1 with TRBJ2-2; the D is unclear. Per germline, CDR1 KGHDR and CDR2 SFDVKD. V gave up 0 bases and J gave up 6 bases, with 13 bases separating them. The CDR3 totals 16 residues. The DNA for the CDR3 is TGTGCCACCAGTGATTTGCAGGCAGGCCTGGCCGGGGAGCTGTTTTTT. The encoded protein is CATSDLQAGLAGELFF.

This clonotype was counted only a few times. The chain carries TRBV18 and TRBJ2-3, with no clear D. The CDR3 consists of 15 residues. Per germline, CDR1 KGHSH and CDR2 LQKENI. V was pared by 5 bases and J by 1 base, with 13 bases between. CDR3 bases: TGTGCCAGCTCAGAAATGACCAAGGGCACAGATACGCAGTATTTT. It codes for CASSEMTKGTDTQYF.

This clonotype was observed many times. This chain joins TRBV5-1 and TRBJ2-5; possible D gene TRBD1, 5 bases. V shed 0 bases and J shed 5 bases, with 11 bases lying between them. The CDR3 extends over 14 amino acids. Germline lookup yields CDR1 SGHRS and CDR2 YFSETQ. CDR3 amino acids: CASSLAGPGETQYF. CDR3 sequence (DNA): TGCGCCAGCAGCTTGGCCGGGCCAGGGGAGACCCAGTACTTC. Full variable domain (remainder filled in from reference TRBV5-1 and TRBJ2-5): KAGVTQTPRYLIKTRGQQVTLSCSPISGHRSVSWYQQTPGQGLQFLFEYFSETQRNKGNFPGRFSGRQFSNSRSEMNVSTLELGDSALYLCASSLAGPGETQYFGPGTRLLVL.

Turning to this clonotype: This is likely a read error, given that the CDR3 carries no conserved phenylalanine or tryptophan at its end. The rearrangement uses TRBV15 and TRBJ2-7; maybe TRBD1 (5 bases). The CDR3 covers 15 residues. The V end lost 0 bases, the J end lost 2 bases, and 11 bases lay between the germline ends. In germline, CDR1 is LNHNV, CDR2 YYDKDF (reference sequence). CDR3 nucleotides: TGTGCCACCAGCAGAGACCAGGGTTACACCTACGAGCAGTACTCC. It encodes CATSRDQGYTYEQYS.

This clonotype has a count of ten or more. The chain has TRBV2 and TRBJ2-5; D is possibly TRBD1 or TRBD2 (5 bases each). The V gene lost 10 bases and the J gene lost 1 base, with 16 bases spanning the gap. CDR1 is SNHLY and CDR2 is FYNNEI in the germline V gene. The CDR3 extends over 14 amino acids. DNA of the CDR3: TGTGCCATGGGACCGAGCGCTTTCCAAGAGACCCAGTACTTC. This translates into CAMGPSAFQETQYF.